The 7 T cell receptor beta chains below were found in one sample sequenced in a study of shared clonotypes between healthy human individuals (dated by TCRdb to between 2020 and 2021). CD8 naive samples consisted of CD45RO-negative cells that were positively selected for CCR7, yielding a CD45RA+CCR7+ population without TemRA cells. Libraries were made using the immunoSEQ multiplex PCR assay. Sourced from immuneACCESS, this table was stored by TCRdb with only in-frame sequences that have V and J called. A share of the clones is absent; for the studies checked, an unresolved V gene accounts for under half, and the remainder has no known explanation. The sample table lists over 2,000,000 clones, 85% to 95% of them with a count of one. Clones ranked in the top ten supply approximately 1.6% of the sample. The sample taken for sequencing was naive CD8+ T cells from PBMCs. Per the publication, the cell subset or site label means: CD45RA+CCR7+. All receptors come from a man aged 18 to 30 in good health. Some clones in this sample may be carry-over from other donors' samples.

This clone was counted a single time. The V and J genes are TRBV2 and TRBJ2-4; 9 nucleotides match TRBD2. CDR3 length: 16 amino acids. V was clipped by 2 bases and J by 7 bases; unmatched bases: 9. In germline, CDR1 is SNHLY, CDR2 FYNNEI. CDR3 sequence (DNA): TGTGCCAGCAGTGAAAGCGCCGGCGGGAGGGCCAACATTCAGTACTTC. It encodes CASSESAGGRANIQYF.

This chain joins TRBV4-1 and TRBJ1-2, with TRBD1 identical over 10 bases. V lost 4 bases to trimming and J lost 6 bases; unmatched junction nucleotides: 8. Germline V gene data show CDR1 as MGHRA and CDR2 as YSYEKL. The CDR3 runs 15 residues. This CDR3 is CASSPRQGAADGYTF. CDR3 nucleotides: TGCGCCAGCAGCCCCAGACAGGGGGCGGCGGATGGCTACACCTTC.

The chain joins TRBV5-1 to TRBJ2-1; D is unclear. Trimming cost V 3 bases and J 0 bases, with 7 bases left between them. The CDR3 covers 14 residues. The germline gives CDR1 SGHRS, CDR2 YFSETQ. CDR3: CASSSSISYNEQFF. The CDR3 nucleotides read TGCGCCAGCAGCTCTTCCATCTCCTACAATGAGCAGTTCTTC.

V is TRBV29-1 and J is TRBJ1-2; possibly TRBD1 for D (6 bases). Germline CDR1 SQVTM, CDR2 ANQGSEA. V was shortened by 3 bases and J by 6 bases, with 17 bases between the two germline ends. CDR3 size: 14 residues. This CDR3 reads CSVEVIGGADGYTF. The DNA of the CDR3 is TGCAGCGTTGAGGTGATCGGGGGCGCGGATGGCTACACCTTC.

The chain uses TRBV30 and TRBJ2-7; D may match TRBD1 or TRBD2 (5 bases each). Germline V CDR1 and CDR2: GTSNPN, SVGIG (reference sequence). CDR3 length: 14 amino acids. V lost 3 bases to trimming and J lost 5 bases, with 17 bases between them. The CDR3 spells CAWSDGASQNEQYF. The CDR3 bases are TGTGCCTGGAGCGATGGGGCTAGCCAAAACGAGCAGTACTTC. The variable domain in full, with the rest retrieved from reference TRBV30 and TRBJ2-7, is SQTIHQWPATLVQPVGSPLSLECTVEGTSNPNLYWYRQAAGRGLQLLFYSVGIGQISSEVPQNLSASRPQDRQFILSSKKLLLSDSGFYLCAWSDGASQNEQYFGPGTRLTVT.

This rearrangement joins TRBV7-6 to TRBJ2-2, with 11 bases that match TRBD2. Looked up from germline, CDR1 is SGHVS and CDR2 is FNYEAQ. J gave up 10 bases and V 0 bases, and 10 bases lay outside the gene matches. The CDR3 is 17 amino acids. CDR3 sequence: CASSLAGLAGGNEELFF. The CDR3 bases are TGTGCCAGCAGCTTAGCTGGGCTAGCGGGAGGAAATGAGGAGCTGTTTTTT.

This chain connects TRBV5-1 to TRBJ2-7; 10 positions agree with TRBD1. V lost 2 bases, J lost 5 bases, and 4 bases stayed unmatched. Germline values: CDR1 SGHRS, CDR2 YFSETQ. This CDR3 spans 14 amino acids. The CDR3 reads CASSFGGQGNEQYF. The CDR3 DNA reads TGCGCCAGCAGCTTTGGGGGACAGGGGAACGAGCAGTACTTC. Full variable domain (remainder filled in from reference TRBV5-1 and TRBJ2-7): KAGVTQTPRYLIKTRGQQVTLSCSPISGHRSVSWYQQTPGQGLQFLFEYFSETQRNKGNFPGRFSGRQFSNSRSEMNVSTLELGDSALYLCASSFGGQGNEQYFGPGTRLTVT.